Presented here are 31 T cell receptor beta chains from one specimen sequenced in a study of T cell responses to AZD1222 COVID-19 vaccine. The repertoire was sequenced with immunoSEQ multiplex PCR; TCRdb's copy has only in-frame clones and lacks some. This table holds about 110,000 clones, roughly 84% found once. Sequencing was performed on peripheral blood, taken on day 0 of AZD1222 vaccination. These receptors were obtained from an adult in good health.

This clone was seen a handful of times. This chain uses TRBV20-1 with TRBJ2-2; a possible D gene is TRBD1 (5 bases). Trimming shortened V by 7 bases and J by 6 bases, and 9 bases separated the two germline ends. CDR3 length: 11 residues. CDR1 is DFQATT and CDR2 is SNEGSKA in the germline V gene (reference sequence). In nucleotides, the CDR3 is TGCAGTGTCAGGGTTGCCGGGGAGCTGTTTTTT. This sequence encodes CSVRVAGELFF.

Here the CDR3 DNA reads TGTGCCAGCAGCCCCAAACAGGGGGCTCGGAATTCACCCCTCCACTTT. It translates to CASSPKQGARNSPLHF. This chain connects TRBV7-2 to TRBJ1-6, with 9 bases fitting TRBD1. Germline CDR1 is SGHTA and CDR2 is FQGNSA. The CDR3 contains 16 residues. J lost 7 bases, V lost 5 bases, and 9 bases had no gene match.

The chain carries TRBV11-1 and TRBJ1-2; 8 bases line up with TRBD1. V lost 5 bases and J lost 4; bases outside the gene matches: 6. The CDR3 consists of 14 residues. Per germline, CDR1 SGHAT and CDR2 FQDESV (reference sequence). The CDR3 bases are TGTGCCAGCAGCCCAGGACAGGGCCCCTATGGCTACACCTTC. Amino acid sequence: CASSPGQGPYGYTF.

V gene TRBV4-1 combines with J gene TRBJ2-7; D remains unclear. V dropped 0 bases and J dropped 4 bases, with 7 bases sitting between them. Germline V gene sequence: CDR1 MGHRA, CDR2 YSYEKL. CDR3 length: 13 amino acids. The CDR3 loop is CASSQEGRYEQYF. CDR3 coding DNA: TGCGCCAGCAGCCAAGAAGGCAGGTACGAGCAGTACTTC.

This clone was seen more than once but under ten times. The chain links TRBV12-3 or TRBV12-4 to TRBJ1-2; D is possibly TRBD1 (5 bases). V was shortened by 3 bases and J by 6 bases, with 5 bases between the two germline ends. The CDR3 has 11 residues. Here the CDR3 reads CASSLGDGYTF. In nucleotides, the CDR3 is TGTGCCAGCAGTTTGGGGGATGGCTACACCTTC.

The CDR3 region has the DNA TGTGCCAGCAGCGCGACTCCCTACGAGCAGTACGTC. Its protein product is CASSATPYEQYV. The chain links TRBV6-5 to TRBJ2-7; D not resolved. The CDR3 covers 12 residues. Germline V gives CDR1 MNHEY, CDR2 SVGAGI. V gave up 6 bases and J gave up 2 bases, with 8 bases separating them.

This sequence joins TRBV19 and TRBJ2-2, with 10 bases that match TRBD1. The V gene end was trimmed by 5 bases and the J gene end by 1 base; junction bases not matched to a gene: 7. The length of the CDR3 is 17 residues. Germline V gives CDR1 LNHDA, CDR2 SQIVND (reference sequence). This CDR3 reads CASSAIRDRGNTGELFF. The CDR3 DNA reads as TGTGCCAGTAGTGCAATCCGGGACAGGGGGAACACCGGGGAGCTGTTTTTT.

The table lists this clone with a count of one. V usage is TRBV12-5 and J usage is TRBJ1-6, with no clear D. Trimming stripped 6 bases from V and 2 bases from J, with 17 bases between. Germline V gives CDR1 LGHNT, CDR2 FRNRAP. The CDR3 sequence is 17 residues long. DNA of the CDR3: TGTGCTAGTGGCTTACGTCTAACCGGGACCTATAATTCACCCCTCCACTTT. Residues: CASGLRLTGTYNSPLHF.

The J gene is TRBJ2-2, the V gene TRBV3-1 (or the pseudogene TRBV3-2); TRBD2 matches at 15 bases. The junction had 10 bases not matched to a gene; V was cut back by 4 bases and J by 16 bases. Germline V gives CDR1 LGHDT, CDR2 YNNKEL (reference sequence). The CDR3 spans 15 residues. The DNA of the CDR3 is TGTGCCAGCAGCCTTGGGACTAGCGGGAGGCCCGGCCGGTTTTTT. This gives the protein CASSLGTSGRPGRFF.

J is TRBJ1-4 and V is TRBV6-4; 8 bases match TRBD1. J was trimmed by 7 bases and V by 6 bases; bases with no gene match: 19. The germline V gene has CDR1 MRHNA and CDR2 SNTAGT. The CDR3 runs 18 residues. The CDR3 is CASRDSRQGPTWGEKLFF. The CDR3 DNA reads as TGTGCCAGCAGAGATTCGAGACAGGGGCCTACCTGGGGTGAAAAACTGTTTTTT.

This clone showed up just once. The CDR3 loop reads CACGGIMNTEAFF. The CDR3 nucleotides read TGTGCCTGCGGGGGGATCATGAACACTGAAGCTTTCTTT. The chain has TRBV30 and TRBJ1-1; possibly TRBD1 for D (5 bases). The CDR3 runs to 13 residues. Trimming cost V 6 bases and J 0 bases, with 11 bases left between them. Germline V gene sequence: CDR1 GTSNPN, CDR2 SVGIG (reference sequence).

This CDR3 reads CASSLAGLGDGNQPQHF. The CDR3 region has the DNA TGTGCCAGCAGCTTAGCAGGCTTGGGAGATGGGAATCAGCCCCAGCATTTT. The chain recombines TRBV7-9 with TRBJ1-5; unclear D gene. CDR3 size: 17 residues. In germline, CDR1 is SEHNR, CDR2 FQNEAQ (reference sequence). Trimming left V 0 bases short and J 4 bases short, with 16 bases between.

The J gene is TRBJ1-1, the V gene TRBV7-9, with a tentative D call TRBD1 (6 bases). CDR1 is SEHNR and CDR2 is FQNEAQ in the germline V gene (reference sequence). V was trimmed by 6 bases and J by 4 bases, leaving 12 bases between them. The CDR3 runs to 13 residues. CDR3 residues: CASRLQGPTEAFF. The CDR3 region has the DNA TGTGCCAGCAGATTACAGGGTCCCACTGAAGCTTTCTTT.

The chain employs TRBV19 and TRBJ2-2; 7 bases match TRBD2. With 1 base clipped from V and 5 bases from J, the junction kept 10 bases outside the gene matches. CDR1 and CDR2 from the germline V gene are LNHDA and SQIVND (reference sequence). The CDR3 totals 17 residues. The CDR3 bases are TGTGCCAGTAGTATAGGGAGGGAGGGCCGTCGGACCGGGGAGCTGTTTTTT. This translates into CASSIGREGRRTGELFF.

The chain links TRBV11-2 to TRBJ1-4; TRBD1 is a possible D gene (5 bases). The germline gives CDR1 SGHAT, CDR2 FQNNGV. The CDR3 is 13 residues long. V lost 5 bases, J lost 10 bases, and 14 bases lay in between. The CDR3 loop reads CASSQGELGKLFF. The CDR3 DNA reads TGTGCCAGCAGCCAGGGCGAACTTGGAAAACTGTTTTTT. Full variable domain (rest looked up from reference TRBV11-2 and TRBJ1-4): EAGVAQSPRYKIIEKRQSVAFWCNPISGHATLYWYQQILGQGPKLLIQFQNNGVVDDSQLPKDRFSAERLKGVDSTLKIQPAKLEDSAVYLCASSQGELGKLFFGSGTQLSVL.

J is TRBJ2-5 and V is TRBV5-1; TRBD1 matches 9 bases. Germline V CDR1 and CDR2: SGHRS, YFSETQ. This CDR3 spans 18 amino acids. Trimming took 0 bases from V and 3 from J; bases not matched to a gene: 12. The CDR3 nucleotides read TGCGCCAGCAGCTTGGCCTTCGGGGGGACAGGGCTCGAAGAGACCCAGTACTTC. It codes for CASSLAFGGTGLEETQYF.

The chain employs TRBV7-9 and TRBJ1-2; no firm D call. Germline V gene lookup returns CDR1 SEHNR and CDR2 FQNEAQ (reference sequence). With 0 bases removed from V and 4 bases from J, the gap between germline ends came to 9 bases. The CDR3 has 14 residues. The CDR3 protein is CASSLARAVYGYTF. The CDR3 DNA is TGTGCCAGCAGCTTAGCGAGGGCGGTCTATGGCTACACCTTC.

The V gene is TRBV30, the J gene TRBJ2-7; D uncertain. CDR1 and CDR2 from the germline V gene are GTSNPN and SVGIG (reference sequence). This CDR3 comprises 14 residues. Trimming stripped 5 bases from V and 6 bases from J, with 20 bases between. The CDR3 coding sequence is TGTGCCTGGGAGGTTAGTCGCGGAGCGACCGAGCAGTACTTC. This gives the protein CAWEVSRGATEQYF. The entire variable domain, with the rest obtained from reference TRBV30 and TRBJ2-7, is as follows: SQTIHQWPATLVQPVGSPLSLECTVEGTSNPNLYWYRQAAGRGLQLLFYSVGIGQISSEVPQNLSASRPQDRQFILSSKKLLLSDSGFYLCAWEVSRGATEQYFGPGTRLTVT.

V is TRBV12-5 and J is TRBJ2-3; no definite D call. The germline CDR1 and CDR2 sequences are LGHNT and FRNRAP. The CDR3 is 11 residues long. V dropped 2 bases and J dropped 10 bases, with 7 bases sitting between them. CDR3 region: CASGLIVPQYF. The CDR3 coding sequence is TGTGCTAGTGGTTTGATTGTTCCGCAGTATTTT.

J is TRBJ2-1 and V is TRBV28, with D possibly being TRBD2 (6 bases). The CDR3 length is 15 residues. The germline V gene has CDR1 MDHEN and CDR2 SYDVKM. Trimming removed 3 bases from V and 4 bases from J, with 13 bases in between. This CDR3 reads CASSLGDLYYNEQFF. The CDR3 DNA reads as TGTGCCAGCAGTTTGGGGGACTTGTATTACAATGAGCAGTTCTTC.

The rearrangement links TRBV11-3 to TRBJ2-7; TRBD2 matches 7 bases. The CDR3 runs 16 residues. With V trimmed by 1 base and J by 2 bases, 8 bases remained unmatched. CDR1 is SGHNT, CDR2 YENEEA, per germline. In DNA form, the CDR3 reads TGTGCCAGCAGCTTAGGGTCTCGGGACTATGCCTACGAGCAGTACGTC. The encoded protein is CASSLGSRDYAYEQYV.

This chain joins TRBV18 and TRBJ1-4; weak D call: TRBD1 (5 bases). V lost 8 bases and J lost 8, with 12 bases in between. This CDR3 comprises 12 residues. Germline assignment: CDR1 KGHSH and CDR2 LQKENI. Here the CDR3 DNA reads TGTGCCAGCACCAGGGCTCGGGAAAAACTGTTTTTT. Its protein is CASTRAREKLFF.

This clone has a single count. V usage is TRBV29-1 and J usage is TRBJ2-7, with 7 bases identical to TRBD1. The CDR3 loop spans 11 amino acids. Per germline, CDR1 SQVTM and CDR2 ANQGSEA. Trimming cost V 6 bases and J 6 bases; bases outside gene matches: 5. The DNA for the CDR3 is TGCAGCGTCGTACAGGGGTTCGAGCAGTACTTC. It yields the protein CSVVQGFEQYF.

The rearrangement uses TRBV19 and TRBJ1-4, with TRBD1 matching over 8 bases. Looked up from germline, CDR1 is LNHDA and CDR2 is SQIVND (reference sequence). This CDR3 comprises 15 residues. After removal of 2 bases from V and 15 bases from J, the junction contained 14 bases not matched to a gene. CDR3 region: CASSIRGNPTGEVFF. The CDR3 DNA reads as TGTGCCAGTAGTATACGGGGAAATCCGACAGGGGAGGTGTTTTTT.

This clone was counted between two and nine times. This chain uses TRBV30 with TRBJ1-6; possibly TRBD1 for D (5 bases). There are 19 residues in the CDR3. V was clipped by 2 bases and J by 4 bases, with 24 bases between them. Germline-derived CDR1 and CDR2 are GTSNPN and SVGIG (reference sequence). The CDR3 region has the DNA TGTGCCTGGAGTCCCCTCCGGGCAGGGTTCGGGCTTTATAATTCACCCCTCCACTTT. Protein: CAWSPLRAGFGLYNSPLHF.

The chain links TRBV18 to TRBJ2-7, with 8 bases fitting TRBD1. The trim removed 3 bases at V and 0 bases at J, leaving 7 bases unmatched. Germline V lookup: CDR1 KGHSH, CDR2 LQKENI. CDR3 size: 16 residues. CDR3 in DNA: TGTGCCAGCTCACCCACCGGACAGGGCCTCTCCTACGAGCAGTACTTC. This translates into CASSPTGQGLSYEQYF. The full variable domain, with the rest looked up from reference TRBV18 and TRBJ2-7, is NAGVMQNPRHLVRRRGQEARLRCSPMKGHSHVYWYRQLPEEGLKFMVYLQKENIIDESGMPKERFSAEFPKEGPSILRIQQVVRGDSAAYFCASSPTGQGLSYEQYFGPGTRLTVT.

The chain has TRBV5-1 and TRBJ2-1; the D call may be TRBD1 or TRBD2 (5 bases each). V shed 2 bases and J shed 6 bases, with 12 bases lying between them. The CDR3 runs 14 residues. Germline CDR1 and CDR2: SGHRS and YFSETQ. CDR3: CASSFPGDLNEQFF. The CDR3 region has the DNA TGCGCCAGCAGCTTTCCCGGGGACCTCAATGAGCAGTTCTTC.

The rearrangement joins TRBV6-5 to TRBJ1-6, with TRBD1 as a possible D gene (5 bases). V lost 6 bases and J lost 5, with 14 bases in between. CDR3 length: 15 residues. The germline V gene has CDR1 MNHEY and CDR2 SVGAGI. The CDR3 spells CASSRLGPDNSPLHF. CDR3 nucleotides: TGTGCCAGCAGCCGCCTGGGGCCCGATAATTCACCCCTCCACTTT.

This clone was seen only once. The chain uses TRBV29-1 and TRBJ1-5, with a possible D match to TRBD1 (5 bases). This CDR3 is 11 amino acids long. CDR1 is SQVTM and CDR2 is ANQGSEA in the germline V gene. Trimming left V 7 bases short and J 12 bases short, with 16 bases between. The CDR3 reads CSGSDSGGQHF. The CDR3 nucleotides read TGCAGCGGCTCCGACAGCGGCGGCCAGCATTTT.

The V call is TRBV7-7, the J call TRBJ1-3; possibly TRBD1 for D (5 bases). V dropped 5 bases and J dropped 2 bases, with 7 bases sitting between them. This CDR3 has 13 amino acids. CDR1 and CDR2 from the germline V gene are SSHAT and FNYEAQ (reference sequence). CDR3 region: CASSLGPGNTIYF. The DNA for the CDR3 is TGTGCCAGCAGCCTGGGACCTGGAAACACCATATATTTT. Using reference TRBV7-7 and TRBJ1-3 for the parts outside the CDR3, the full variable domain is GAGVSQSPRYKVTKRGQDVTLRCDPISSHATLYWYQQALGQGPEFLTYFNYEAQPDKSGLPSDRFSAERPEGSISTLTIQRTEQRDSAMYRCASSLGPGNTIYFGEGSWLTVV.

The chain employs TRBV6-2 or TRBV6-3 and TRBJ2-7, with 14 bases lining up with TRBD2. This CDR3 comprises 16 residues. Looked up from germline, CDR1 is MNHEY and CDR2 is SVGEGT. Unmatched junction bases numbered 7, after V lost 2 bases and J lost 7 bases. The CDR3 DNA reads TGTGCCAGCAGTTACGTCTTGACTAGCGGGAGGGTTGAGCAGTACGTC. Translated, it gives CASSYVLTSGRVEQYV.